The present entry profiles one T cell receptor beta chain with its context. The table lists this clone with a count of one. Its antigen is unknown. Base qualities are not recorded, but no much larger clone differs from it by a single base. This sample stems from a study of CD8+ T cells in alopecia areata (dated by TCRdb to the late 2010s). Background for the entire study: Treated patients were enrolled in an open-label pilot trial of oral tofacitinib, 5 to 10 mg twice daily, for moderate-to-severe alopecia areata. Patients received tofacitinib for 6 to 18 months and were then followed off drug for 6 months to check for delayed response and recurrence. In treated patients, disease severity was measured using the SALT score, which gives the percentage of scalp surface area affected. To study T cell clonal expansion in alopecia areata, the researchers applied high-throughput TCRbeta sequencing to both the C3H/HeJ mouse model and human patients. Scalp tissue and sorted CD4+ and CD8+ peripheral blood T cells from patchy and totalis/universalis alopecia areata patients and from healthy controls were covered by human TCRbeta sequencing. Biopsies were taken from tofacitinib-treated patients at baseline and at 4 and 24 weeks of treatment, and a later scalp biopsy was taken in several of the tofacitinib-treated patients. Clonality in the scalp was compared among normal scalp (n=4), patchy alopecia areata scalp (n=8), and alopecia totalis/universalis scalp (n=8). RNA was extracted with the PAXgene miRNA kit for fixed scalp, the miRNeasy kit for PBMCs, and the RNeasy kit for mouse skin. TCRbeta CDR3 regions were amplified by immunoSEQ multiplex PCR using 35 Vbeta forward and 13 Jbeta reverse primers.

The time point label for this specimen denotes: 24 weeks on oral tofacitinib. The sample's treatment or condition, from its label and the paper: oral pan-JAK inhibitor, 5-10 mg twice daily. From alopecia areata patients, peripheral blood was collected along with lesional scalp punch biopsies. After PBMCs were isolated by density centrifugation and stained for CD3, CD4 and CD8, a FACSAria was used to sort CD4+ and CD8+ T cells. The protocol used for the library was the immunoSEQ multiplex PCR assay. For TCR sequencing, RNA was extracted from every sample and reverse transcribed into cDNA to serve as template. SuperScript III was used to make first-strand cDNA, primed with a 2:1 mix of oligo-dT and random hexamers. A synthetic immune receptor repertoire was used to measure amplification bias, and any remaining bias was corrected computationally. The authors processed their data as follows. After raw reads were preprocessed to remove errors, the CDR3 was defined following IMGT conventions as running from the conserved cysteine to phenylalanine. Clonality was calculated as 1 minus Shannon entropy normalized by log2 of the number of productive unique TCRs. Whether each scalp clone was CD4 or CD8 was inferred by checking scalp TCRbeta sequences against the CD4 and CD8 repertoires from sorted blood. The immuneACCESS repertoire file appears here via TCRdb, limited to in-frame rearrangements. These files lack a portion of the clones; in checked studies, under half of the deficit traces to unresolved V genes, and the cause of the others is not known. V and J calls plus clone size are reproduced from that table; the DNA served to infer D and trimming. Present in this sample are 150,000 to 200,000 clones, about 60% of which were seen just once. The ten biggest clones cover over 9.5% of the sample.

Results and caveats for the whole study, not just this receptor: Shared TCR sequences between patients were less evident than in mice, which may be partly attributable to HLA diversity in the patient population. Unlike mouse skin, which is dominated by gammadelta T cells, normal human skin has resident alphabeta T cells that are also sequenced, and this complicates analysis of the scalp TCR repertoire. Because the treated cohort was small and had only one nonresponder, larger studies are needed to examine links between baseline CD8+ expansion and response. With tofacitinib, both scalp clonality and the number of expanded CD8+ clones among the top 100 scalp clones went down significantly. Many expanded lesional clones were found to persist in scalp and blood during tofacitinib treatment, and relapse after treatment cessation may be partly explained by this persistence. Compared with normal scalp, lesional scalp, particularly in alopecia totalis/universalis, had higher clonality and more expanded CD8+ clones, which suggests antigenic drive.

The material was CD8+ T cells sorted from blood, obtained at week 24, from a patient treated with tofacitinib. This receptor was taken from a human donor with alopecia areata.

The DNA is TGTGCCAGCAGCAAAACGGTCGAGAACACTGAAGCTTTCTTT. It specifies CASSKTVENTEAFF. Recombination linked TRBV9 to TRBJ1-1; no D gene call is confident. Measured from the cysteine to the phenylalanine, the CDR3 is 14 residues long. Of all the DNA, just the CDR3 is kept, 42 bases in frame from base 1. V lost 4 bases and J lost 1 base; the stretch between them is 11 bases long. Per the germline V gene, SGDLS is the CDR1 and YYNGEE is the CDR2. The CDR3 plus the reference TRBV9 and TRBJ1-1 genes for the other parts give the full variable domain: DSGVTQTPKHLITATGQRVTLRCSPRSGDLSVYWYQQSLDQGLQFLIQYYNGEERAKGNILERFSAQQFPDLHSELNLSSLELGDSALYFCASSKTVENTEAFFGQGTRLTVV.